The sequence of this T cell receptor (beta chain) was determined in a study of blood T cell repertoires in COVID-19. Turning to this clone: The sample holds other DNA sequences that translate to the same CDR3.

The germline CDR1 and CDR2 sequences are MDHEN and SYDVKM. V was pared by 6 bases and J by 7 bases, with 7 bases of the junction left unmatched. The CDR3 contains 14 residues. In the original workflow: By means of reference gene primer amplification, nucleated cell counts were estimated. Clones were read by immunoSEQ multiplex PCR, and TCRdb kept only the in-frame ones, dropping some. V and J calls and clone size are copied from that table; D and trimming were computed from the DNA. The table lists more than 250,000 clones, around 91% of them singletons. Participants' reported clinical history set cohort assignment.

V gene TRBV28 combines with J gene TRBJ2-1; TRBD2 matches at 9 bases. The receptor comes from a woman under 30 with acute COVID-19. The sequenced material came from PBMCs or T cells enriched from blood (not recorded which). CDR3 residues: CASSLAGGGNEQFF. As DNA, the CDR3 is TGTGCCAGCAGCTTGGCGGGAGGGGGTAATGAGCAGTTCTTC.